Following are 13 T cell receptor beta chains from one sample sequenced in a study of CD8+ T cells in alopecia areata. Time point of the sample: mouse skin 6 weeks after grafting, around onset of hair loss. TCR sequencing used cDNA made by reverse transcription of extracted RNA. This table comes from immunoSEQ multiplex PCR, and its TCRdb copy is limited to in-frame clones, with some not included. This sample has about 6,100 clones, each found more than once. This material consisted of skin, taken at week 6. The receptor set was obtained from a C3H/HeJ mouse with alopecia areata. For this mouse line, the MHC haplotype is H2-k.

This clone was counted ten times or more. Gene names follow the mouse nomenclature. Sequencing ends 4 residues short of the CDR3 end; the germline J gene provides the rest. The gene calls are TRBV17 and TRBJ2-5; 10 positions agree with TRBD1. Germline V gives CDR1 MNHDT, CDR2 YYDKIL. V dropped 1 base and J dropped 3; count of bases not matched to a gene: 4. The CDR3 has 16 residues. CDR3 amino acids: CASSRGPGQGQDTQYF. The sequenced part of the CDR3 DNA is TGTGCTAGCAGTAGAGGCCCGGGACAGGGGCAAGAC.

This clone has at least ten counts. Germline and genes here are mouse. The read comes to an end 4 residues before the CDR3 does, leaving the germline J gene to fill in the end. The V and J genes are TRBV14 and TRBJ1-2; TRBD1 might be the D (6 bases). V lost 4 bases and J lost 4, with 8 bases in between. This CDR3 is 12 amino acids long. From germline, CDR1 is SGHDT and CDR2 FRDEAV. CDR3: CASSLRGSDYTF. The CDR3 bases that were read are TGTGCCAGCAGTCTCAGGGGCTCC.

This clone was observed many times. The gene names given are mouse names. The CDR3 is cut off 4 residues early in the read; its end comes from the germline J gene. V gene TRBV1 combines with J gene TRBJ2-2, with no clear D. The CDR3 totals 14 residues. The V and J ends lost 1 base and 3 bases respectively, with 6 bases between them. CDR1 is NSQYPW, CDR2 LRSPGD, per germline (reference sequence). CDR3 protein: CTCSAGHYTGQLYF. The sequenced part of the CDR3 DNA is TGCACCTGCAGTGCAGGACATTACACCGGG.

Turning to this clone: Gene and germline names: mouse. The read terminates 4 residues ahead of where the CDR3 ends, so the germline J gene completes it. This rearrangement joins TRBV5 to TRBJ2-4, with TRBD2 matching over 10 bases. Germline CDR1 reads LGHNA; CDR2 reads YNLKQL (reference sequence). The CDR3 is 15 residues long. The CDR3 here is CASSQGGLGPNTLYF. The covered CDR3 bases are TGTGCCAGCAGCCAAGGGGGACTGGGGCCGAAC.

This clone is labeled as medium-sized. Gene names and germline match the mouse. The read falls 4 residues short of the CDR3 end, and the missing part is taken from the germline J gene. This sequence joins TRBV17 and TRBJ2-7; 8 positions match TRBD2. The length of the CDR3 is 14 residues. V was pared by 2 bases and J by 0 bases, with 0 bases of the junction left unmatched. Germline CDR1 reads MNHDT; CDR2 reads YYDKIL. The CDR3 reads CASSRWGGSYEQYF. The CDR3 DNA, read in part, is TGTGCTAGCAGTAGATGGGGGGGCTCCTAT.

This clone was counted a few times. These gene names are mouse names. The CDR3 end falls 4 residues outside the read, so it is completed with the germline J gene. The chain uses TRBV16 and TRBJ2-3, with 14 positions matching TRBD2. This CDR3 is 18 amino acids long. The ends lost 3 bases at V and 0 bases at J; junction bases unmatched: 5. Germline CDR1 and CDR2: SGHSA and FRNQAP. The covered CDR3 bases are TGTGCAAGCAGCTTCCGGGACTGGGGGGGCGCAAGTGCAGAA. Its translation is CASSFRDWGGASAE. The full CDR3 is CASSFRDWGGASAETLYF.

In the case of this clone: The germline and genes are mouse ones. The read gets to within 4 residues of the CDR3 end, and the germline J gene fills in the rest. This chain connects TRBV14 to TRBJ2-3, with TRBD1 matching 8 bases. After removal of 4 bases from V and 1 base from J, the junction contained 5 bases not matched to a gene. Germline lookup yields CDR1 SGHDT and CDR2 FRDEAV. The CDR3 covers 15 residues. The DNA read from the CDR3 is TGTGCCAGCAGTCCAGACAGGGGTGGTGCAGAA. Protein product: CASSPDRGGAE. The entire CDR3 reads CASSPDRGGAETLYF.

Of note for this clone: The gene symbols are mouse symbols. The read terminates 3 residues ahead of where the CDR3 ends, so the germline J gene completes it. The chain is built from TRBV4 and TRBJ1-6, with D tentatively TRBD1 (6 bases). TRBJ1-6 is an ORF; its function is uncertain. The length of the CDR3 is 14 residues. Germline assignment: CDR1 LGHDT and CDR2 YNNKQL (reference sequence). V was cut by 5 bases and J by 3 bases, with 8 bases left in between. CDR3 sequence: CASSTGIYNSPLYF. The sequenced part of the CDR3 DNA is TGTGCCAGCAGCACAGGGATCTATAATTCGCCC.

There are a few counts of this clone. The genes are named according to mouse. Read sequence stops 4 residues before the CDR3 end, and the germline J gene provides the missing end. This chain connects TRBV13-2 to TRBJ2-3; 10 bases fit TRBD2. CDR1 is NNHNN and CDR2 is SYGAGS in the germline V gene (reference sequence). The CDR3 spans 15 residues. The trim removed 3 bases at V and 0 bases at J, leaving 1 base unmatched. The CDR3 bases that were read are TGTGCCAGCGGTGGACTGGGGGGTAGTGCAGAA. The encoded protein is CASGGLGGSAE. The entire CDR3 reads CASGGLGGSAETLYF.

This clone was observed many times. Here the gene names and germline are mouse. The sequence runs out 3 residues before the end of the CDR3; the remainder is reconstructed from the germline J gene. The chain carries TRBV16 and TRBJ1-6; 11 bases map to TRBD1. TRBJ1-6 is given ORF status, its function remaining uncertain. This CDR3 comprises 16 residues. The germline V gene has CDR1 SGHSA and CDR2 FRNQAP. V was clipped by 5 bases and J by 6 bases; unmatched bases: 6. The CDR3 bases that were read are TGTGCAAGCAGCCCTCCGGGACAGGGGGGTAATTCGCCC. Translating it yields CASSPPGQGGNSP. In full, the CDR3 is CASSPPGQGGNSPLYF.

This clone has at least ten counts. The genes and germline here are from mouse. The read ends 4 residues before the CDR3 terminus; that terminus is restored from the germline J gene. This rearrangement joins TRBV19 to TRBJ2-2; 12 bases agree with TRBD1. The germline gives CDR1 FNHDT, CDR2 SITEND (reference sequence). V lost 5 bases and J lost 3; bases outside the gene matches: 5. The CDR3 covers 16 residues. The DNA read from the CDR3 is TGTGCCAGCAGCTCCGGGACAGGGGGCCACACCGGG. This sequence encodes CASSSGTGGHTG. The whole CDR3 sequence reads CASSSGTGGHTGQLYF.

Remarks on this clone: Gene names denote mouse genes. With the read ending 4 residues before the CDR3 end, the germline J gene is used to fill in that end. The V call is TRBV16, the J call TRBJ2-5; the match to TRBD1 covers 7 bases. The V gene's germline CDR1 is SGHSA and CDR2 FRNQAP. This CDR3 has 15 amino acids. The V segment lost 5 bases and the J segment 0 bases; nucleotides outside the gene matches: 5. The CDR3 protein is CASSPGTVNQDTQYF. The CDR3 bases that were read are TGTGCAAGCAGCCCCGGGACAGTTAACCAAGAC.

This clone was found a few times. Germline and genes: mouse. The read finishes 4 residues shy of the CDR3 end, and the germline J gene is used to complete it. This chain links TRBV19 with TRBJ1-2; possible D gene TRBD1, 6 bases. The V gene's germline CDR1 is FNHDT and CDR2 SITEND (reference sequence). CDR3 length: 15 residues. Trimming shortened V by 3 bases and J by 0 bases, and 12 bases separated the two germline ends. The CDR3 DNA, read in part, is TGTGCCAGCAGTACCCCGGGACAACCAAACTCC. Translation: CASSTPGQPNS. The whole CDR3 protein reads CASSTPGQPNSDYTF.